The 31 T cell receptor beta chains listed next were all sequenced from one sample in a study of blood T cells in healthy people across ages (dated by TCRdb to the mid-2010s). Library prep was done by 5' RACE. TCRdb names Illumina HiSeq 2500 as the instrument used. A second PCR of roughly 7 to 11 cycles was performed with a sample-barcoded 5' primer and a J-beta primer mix. TCRdb passed the public sequencing reads through fastp at Q25 and MiXCR, retaining productive beta sequences. Each CDR3 protein appears once, grouped with its most common genes and DNA. This sample has about 1.4 million distinct CDR3 sequences in its table, and approximately 63% of those were observed once. Approximately 7% of the sample is held by the ten biggest clonotypes. The sequenced sample was blood. All receptors derive from a man younger than 35 in good health.

This clonotype was seen only a few times. The gene calls are TRBV29-1 and TRBJ2-3, with unresolved D. V was pared by 0 bases and J by 1 base, with 14 bases between. The CDR3 is 16 amino acids. Per germline, CDR1 SQVTM and CDR2 ANQGSEA. The CDR3 loop reads CSVEDLVQSGTDTQYF. The DNA for the CDR3 is TGCAGCGTTGAAGATCTCGTCCAGTCTGGCACAGATACGCAGTATTTT.

The chain is built from TRBV5-1 and TRBJ2-2, with 8 bases lining up with TRBD2. CDR1 and CDR2 (germline): SGHRS, YFSETQ. V was clipped by 5 bases and J by 1 base; unmatched bases: 22. This CDR3 has 21 amino acids. Here the CDR3 DNA reads TGCGCCAGCAGGCCAGGCGTGCCATTTAGCGGGGTCGAATGGAACACCGGGGAGCTGTTTTTT. It codes for CASRPGVPFSGVEWNTGELFF. The variable domain in full, with the rest retrieved from reference TRBV5-1 and TRBJ2-2, is KAGVTQTPRYLIKTRGQQVTLSCSPISGHRSVSWYQQTPGQGLQFLFEYFSETQRNKGNFPGRFSGRQFSNSRSEMNVSTLELGDSALYLCASRPGVPFSGVEWNTGELFFGEGSRLTVL.

In this sample, this clonotype turned up a few times. The genes are TRBV15 and TRBJ1-4, with D hard to call. The CDR3 totals 14 residues. V gave up 7 bases and J gave up 7 bases, with 16 bases separating them. Germline lookup yields CDR1 LNHNV and CDR2 YYDKDF (reference sequence). CDR3 in DNA: TGTGCCACCAAACTTCCCACCCGGGGTGAAAAACTGTTTTTT. This codes for CATKLPTRGEKLFF. Based on the CDR3 plus reference TRBV15 and TRBJ1-4, the full variable domain is DAMVIQNPRYQVTQFGKPVTLSCSQTLNHNVMYWYQQKSSQAPKLLFHYYDKDFNNEADTPDNFQSRRPNTSFCFLDIRSPGLGDTAMYLCATKLPTRGEKLFFGSGTQLSVL.

The chain is built from TRBV12-3 or TRBV12-4 and TRBJ1-4, with D hard to call. CDR3 length: 12 amino acids. CDR3 in DNA: TGTGCGAGTACTCATGGGAACGAAAAACTGTTTTTT. Residues: CASTHGNEKLFF.

This clonotype occurred once. The rearrangement uses TRBV6-1 and TRBJ2-3; TRBD1 agrees at 8 bases. The V segment lost 6 bases and the J segment 3 bases; nucleotides outside the gene matches: 8. Germline CDR1 MNHNS, CDR2 SASEGT. The CDR3 has 15 amino acids. CDR3 protein: CASSAPGQATDTQYF. The CDR3 DNA is TGTGCCAGCAGCGCACCGGGACAGGCAACAGATACGCAGTATTTT.

The CDR3 sequence: CASSSGGGGTSGYEQYF. The CDR3 nucleotides read TGTGCCAGCAGCTCCGGGGGAGGGGGAACTAGCGGCTACGAGCAGTACTTC. This chain joins TRBV11-2 and TRBJ2-7; TRBD2 matches at 8 bases. The CDR3 is made up of 17 amino acids. In germline, CDR1 is SGHAT, CDR2 FQNNGV. With 4 bases clipped from V and 3 bases from J, the junction kept 14 bases outside the gene matches.

This chain links TRBV4-1 with TRBJ2-7, with D hard to call. The V gene lost 1 base and the J gene lost 1 base, with 11 bases spanning the gap. Germline V gives CDR1 MGHRA, CDR2 YSYEKL. This CDR3 has 15 residues. The CDR3 reads CASSQAGLGSYEQYF. CDR3 DNA: TGCGCCAGCAGCCAAGCAGGTTTGGGTTCCTACGAGCAGTACTTC.

The sample holds a few counts of this clonotype. This sequence joins TRBV29-1 and TRBJ2-5, with TRBD2 as a possible D gene (6 bases). This CDR3 has 13 residues. Germline V gene sequence: CDR1 SQVTM, CDR2 ANQGSEA. V gave up 7 bases and J gave up 5 bases, with 17 bases separating them. The CDR3 loop reads CSGRQGGMETQYF. In DNA, the CDR3 is TGCAGCGGTCGCCAGGGCGGGATGGAGACCCAGTACTTC.

The CDR3 sequence is CAIRSGLGQPQHF. The CDR3 nucleotides read TGTGCCATCAGATCTGGTCTGGGTCAGCCCCAGCATTTT. This chain joins TRBV10-3 and TRBJ1-5; D is ambiguous. V was trimmed by 6 bases and J by 6 bases, leaving 12 bases between them. The germline CDR1 and CDR2 sequences are ENHRY and SYGVKD. This CDR3 is built from 13 residues.

This clonotype was seen a single time. The V gene is TRBV5-5, the J gene TRBJ2-1; TRBD2 matches at 7 bases. The CDR3 is made up of 17 amino acids. Germline loops: CDR1 SGHKS, CDR2 YYEKEE (reference sequence). The junction had 20 bases not matched to a gene; V was cut back by 6 bases and J by 8 bases. In DNA, the CDR3 is TGTGCCAGCAACCAACCCCCCGGTGGCGGGAGAACCGATGAGCAGTTCTTC. The encoded protein is CASNQPPGGGRTDEQFF.

DNA of the CDR3: TGTGCCAGTAGCAAGGGACAGCAAGGATCCTACGAGCAGTACTTC. Amino acids: CASSKGQQGSYEQYF. The chain carries TRBV19 and TRBJ2-7; the match to TRBD1 covers 7 bases. Germline V lookup: CDR1 LNHDA, CDR2 SQIVND (reference sequence). This CDR3 has 15 amino acids. Losses at the gene ends were 6 bases for V and 1 base for J; bases not matched to a gene: 9.

The genes are TRBV20-1 and TRBJ2-3, with D possibly being TRBD1 or TRBD2 (6 bases each). From germline, CDR1 is DFQATT and CDR2 SNEGSKA (reference sequence). Trimming took 6 bases from V and 6 from J, leaving 16 bases between them. The length of the CDR3 is 13 residues. The CDR3 loop is CSAEKGGYDTQYF. The CDR3 DNA reads as TGCAGTGCCGAGAAGGGGGGATATGATACGCAGTATTTT.

This rearrangement joins TRBV6-5 to TRBJ1-5, with 7 bases matching TRBD1. Germline V gives CDR1 MNHEY, CDR2 SVGAGI. The CDR3 totals 18 residues. V dropped 4 bases and J dropped 3; count of bases not matched to a gene: 15. The CDR3 sequence is CASSFLPPGQISNQPQHF. DNA of the CDR3: TGTGCCAGCAGTTTCCTTCCCCCGGGACAGATCTCCAATCAGCCCCAGCATTTT.

V is TRBV12-3 or TRBV12-4 and J is TRBJ2-3, with unresolved D. The CDR3 sequence is 15 residues long. Trimming took 3 bases from V and 0 from J, leaving 10 bases between them. DNA of the CDR3: TGTGCCAGCAGTTTGGGGTCGATCAGCACAGATACGCAGTATTTT. It is translated as CASSLGSISTDTQYF.

CDR3 nucleotides: TGTGCCAGCAGTTTACGACGAAGAGGGTTTGAGGGTGGCTACACCTTC. Its protein is CASSLRRRGFEGGYTF. J is TRBJ1-2 and V is TRBV27, with unresolved D. This CDR3 spans 16 amino acids. V lost 2 bases to trimming and J lost 7 bases, with 20 bases between them. Germline V CDR1 and CDR2: MNHEY, SMNVEV (reference sequence).

The chain recombines TRBV3-1 with TRBJ2-3, with 9 positions matching TRBD2. CDR1 and CDR2 from the germline V gene are LGHDT and YNNKEL (reference sequence). The CDR3 covers 15 residues. The V segment lost 1 base and the J segment 4 bases; nucleotides outside the gene matches: 3. The CDR3 bases are TGTGCCAGCAGCCAAGGGGCGGGGGGGCCAGATACGCAGTATTTT. It yields the protein CASSQGAGGPDTQYF.

The CDR3 region is CASSQGQVDGYTF. As DNA, the CDR3 is TGTGCCAGTAGTCAGGGACAGGTTGATGGCTACACCTTC. The chain uses TRBV19 and TRBJ1-2, with TRBD1 matching 8 bases. From germline, CDR1 is LNHDA and CDR2 SQIVND (reference sequence). Trimming at V came to 5 bases and at J to 6 bases, leaving 5 bases not matched to a gene. The CDR3 runs 13 residues.

The rearrangement links TRBV3-1 to TRBJ2-3, with D perhaps TRBD2 (5 bases). This CDR3 contains 15 residues. Germline values: CDR1 LGHDT, CDR2 YNNKEL (reference sequence). Trimming removed 2 bases at V and 3 bases at J, with 12 bases between. The CDR3 here is CASSQPARGTDTQYF. The CDR3, as DNA: TGTGCCAGCAGCCAACCAGCCCGAGGGACAGATACGCAGTATTTT.

This clonotype has a handful of counts. The chain carries TRBV20-1 and TRBJ2-7; 8 nucleotides match TRBD2. The J call may not be correct, given that the DNA end is closer to TRBJ2-5. Germline CDR1 and CDR2: DFQATT and SNEGSKA (reference sequence). The CDR3 loop spans 14 amino acids. The CDR3 coding sequence is TGCAGTGCTAGACTTCATAGCGGGAAAGAGACCCAGTACTTC. Its translation: CSARLHSGKETQYF.

The chain carries TRBV6-6 and TRBJ1-1; D ambiguous. This CDR3 region has 11 residues. Germline V gives CDR1 MNHNY, CDR2 SVGAGI (reference sequence). V lost 0 bases and J 11 bases, leaving 7 bases between the germline ends. The CDR3 loop reads CASSYSAPAFF. CDR3 nucleotide sequence: TGTGCCAGCAGTTACTCAGCCCCGGCTTTCTTT.

The rearrangement joins TRBV20-1 to TRBJ2-7; D is perhaps TRBD1 (7 bases). This CDR3 is built from 14 residues. The V and J ends lost 5 bases and 1 base respectively, with 15 bases between them. Germline lookup yields CDR1 DFQATT and CDR2 SNEGSKA (reference sequence). CDR3 sequence reads: CSAPGQGGSYEQYF. The CDR3 bases are TGCAGTGCTCCGGGGCAGGGGGGATCCTACGAGCAGTACTTC.

V is TRBV29-1 and J is TRBJ2-5, with 9 bases identical to TRBD2. The J call could be wrong; TRBJ2-7 is a better fit for the DNA end. The germline V gene has CDR1 SQVTM and CDR2 ANQGSEA. This CDR3 has 13 amino acids. In DNA form, the CDR3 reads TGCAGCGTTGGGCGGGAGGGTCACCACGAGCAGTACTTC. Protein sequence: CSVGREGHHEQYF.

This chain connects TRBV7-2 to TRBJ2-7, with unresolved D. CDR1 and CDR2 (germline): SGHTA, FQGNSA. The CDR3 contains 15 residues. V was pared by 5 bases and J by 2 bases, with 16 bases between. Here the CDR3 DNA reads TGTGCCAGCAGCCCCCGCCAACGACATACCTACGAGCAGTACTTC. It is translated as CASSPRQRHTYEQYF.

This chain joins TRBV6-2 or TRBV6-3 and TRBJ2-6, with D possibly matching TRBD1 (5 bases). V lost 4 bases and J lost 0, with 13 bases in between. There are 17 residues in the CDR3. Germline V gene lookup returns CDR1 MNHEY and CDR2 SVGEGT. The CDR3 sequence: CASSSLPRASGANVLTF. In DNA form, the CDR3 reads TGTGCCAGCAGTTCCCTCCCCAGGGCCTCTGGGGCCAACGTCCTGACTTTC.

Of note for this clonotype: A junction boundary mismatches the germline segment, possibly from a read error. The chain couples TRBV7-2 to TRBJ1-1, with a possible D match to TRBD1 (6 bases). The CDR3 totals 17 residues. Germline V gene lookup returns CDR1 SGHTA and CDR2 FQGNSA. CDR3 region: CASSQGGRGGSNTEAFF. DNA of the CDR3: TGCGCCAGCAGCCAAGGCGGGAGGGGGGGTTCGAACACTGAAGCTTTCTTT. Variable domain in full (rest from reference TRBV7-2 and TRBJ1-1): GAGVSQSPSNKVTEKGKDVELRCDPISGHTALYWYRQSLGQGLEFLIYFQGNSAPDKSGLPSDRFSAERTGGSVSTLTIQRTQQEDSAVYLCASSQGGRGGSNTEAFFGQGTRLTVV.

V and J are TRBV3-1 and TRBJ1-4; D unresolved. The CDR3 extends over 14 amino acids. V lost 7 bases and J lost 0, with 9 bases in between. Per germline, CDR1 LGHDT and CDR2 YNNKEL (reference sequence). The CDR3 DNA reads as TGTGCCAGCACACGCCAGGCAACTAATGAAAAACTGTTTTTT. It yields the protein CASTRQATNEKLFF.

This sequence joins TRBV11-1 and TRBJ1-6; possibly TRBD1 for D (5 bases). The CDR3 extends over 14 amino acids. CDR1 is SGHAT and CDR2 is FQDESV in the germline V gene (reference sequence). V lost 8 bases and J 7 bases, leaving 15 bases between the germline ends. Here the CDR3 DNA reads TGTGCCAGCCACTACGGGACCTCCAATTCACCCCTCCACTTT. Translated: CASHYGTSNSPLHF.

The gene calls are TRBV12-3 or TRBV12-4 and TRBJ1-1; no reliable D call. The ends were cut back, 7 bases at V and 7 bases at J, with 7 bases in the middle. The CDR3 spans 10 residues. The CDR3, as DNA: TGTGCCAGCACCATGAATGAAGCTTTCTTT. The encoded protein is CASTMNEAFF.

The genes are TRBV15 and TRBJ1-4; tentatively, D is TRBD1 (5 bases). The CDR3 runs 14 residues. Germline V gene sequence: CDR1 LNHNV, CDR2 YYDKDF (reference sequence). Trimming cost V 1 base and J 7 bases, with 10 bases left between them. The CDR3 coding sequence is TGTGCCACCAGCAGAGCAGGGTTGGGTGAAAAACTGTTTTTT. As protein: CATSRAGLGEKLFF.

The genes are TRBV18 and TRBJ2-1; 7 nucleotides agree with TRBD2. Germline V gene sequence: CDR1 KGHSH, CDR2 LQKENI. After removal of 3 bases from V and 5 bases from J, the junction contained 7 bases not matched to a gene. The CDR3 has 15 residues. The CDR3 loop is CASSPRREYHNEQFF. DNA for the CDR3: TGTGCCAGCTCACCGCGGCGGGAGTACCACAATGAGCAGTTCTTC.

The V gene is TRBV7-8, the J gene TRBJ2-1, with no clear D. The DNA end is a closer match to TRBJ2-7, so the J assignment may be wrong. Germline V gene lookup returns CDR1 SGHVS and CDR2 FQNEAQ. This CDR3 spans 13 amino acids. CDR3 residues: CASSLETVNEQYF. The CDR3 bases are TGTGCCAGCAGCTTAGAAACAGTCAATGAGCAGTACTTC.